This T cell receptor (beta chain) was identified during a study of cytotoxic CD8 clonotypes in ibrutinib-treated CLL. Study information: There were over nine relapsed/refractory patients and about 15 treatment-naive patients, and under 18 were IGHV unmutated.

Data came from immunoSEQ multiplex PCR; TCRdb stores just in-frame clones and leaves some out. The sample lists 250,000 to 350,000 clones; 60% to 80% were seen once. V gave up 3 bases and J gave up 9 bases; unmatched junction bases: 3. The CDR3 is made up of 14 amino acids. CDR1 and CDR2 (germline): SNHLY, FYNNEI. V and J are TRBV2 and TRBJ2-1, with 12 bases lining up with TRBD2. This receptor was obtained from a human donor with chronic lymphocytic leukemia. This sample comprised PBMCs, obtained at disease progression, from a patient treated with ibrutinib. CDR3 loop: CASSDALAGGEQFF. CDR3 bases: TGTGCCAGCAGTGATGCACTAGCGGGAGGTGAGCAGTTCTTC.